Shown below are 25 T cell receptor beta chains from a single sample sequenced in a study of CD8+ T cells in alopecia areata. RNA was isolated and reverse transcribed to cDNA, the sequencing template. The data were produced by immunoSEQ multiplex PCR, yet TCRdb's version contains in-frame clones alone and is incomplete. The repertoire consists of tens of thousands of clones, with 29% occurring once and the leading ten covering about 15%. Treatment of the sample: oral pan-JAK inhibitor, 5-10 mg twice daily. The sample in question was CD8+ T cells sorted from blood, obtained at week 4, from a patient treated with tofacitinib. These TCRs come from a human donor with alopecia areata.

This clone turned up a few times. The chain employs TRBV14 and TRBJ1-1; D is ambiguous. CDR1 and CDR2 (germline): SGHDN, FVKESK. Trimming cost V 1 base and J 5 bases, with 8 bases left between them. CDR3 length: 13 residues. In nucleotides, the CDR3 is TGTGCCAGCAGCCAAGGCCGGGTGACTGAAGCTTTCTTT. Amino acid sequence: CASSQGRVTEAFF.

This chain uses TRBV30 with TRBJ1-2; TRBD1 matches 7 bases. Germline trimming cut 3 bases from V and 8 bases from J; bases unmatched to any gene: 6. Germline values: CDR1 GTSNPN, CDR2 SVGIG (reference sequence). The CDR3 spans 12 residues. The CDR3 reads CAWSADRDGYTF. CDR3 DNA sequence: TGTGCCTGGAGCGCCGACAGGGACGGCTACACCTTC.

This clone was counted a single time. This sequence joins TRBV29-1 and TRBJ2-1, with 7 nucleotides matching TRBD2. The CDR3 covers 15 residues. Germline assignment: CDR1 SQVTM and CDR2 ANQGSEA. After removal of 3 bases from V and 7 bases from J, the junction contained 12 bases not matched to a gene. The CDR3 DNA sequence: TGCAGCGTTGAGGCTTCGGGAGGAGGTTTGAATGAGCAGTTCTTC. Translating it yields CSVEASGGGLNEQFF.

The chain has TRBV30 and TRBJ2-1; 11 positions match TRBD2. V was pared by 1 base and J by 4 bases, with 0 bases of the junction left unmatched. Germline assignment: CDR1 GTSNPN and CDR2 SVGIG (reference sequence). The CDR3 is made up of 14 amino acids. Here the CDR3 reads CAWSGLAGYNEQFF. CDR3 bases: TGTGCCTGGAGTGGACTAGCGGGATACAATGAGCAGTTCTTC. Full variable domain (remainder filled in from reference TRBV30 and TRBJ2-1): SQTIHQWPATLVQPVGSPLSLECTVEGTSNPNLYWYRQAAGRGLQLLFYSVGIGQISSEVPQNLSASRPQDRQFILSSKKLLLSDSGFYLCAWSGLAGYNEQFFGPGTRLTVL.

This chain uses TRBV30 with TRBJ2-7; D call uncertain. V was pared by 7 bases and J by 3 bases, with 16 bases between. The CDR3 has 13 amino acids. Germline CDR1 and CDR2: GTSNPN and SVGIG (reference sequence). The CDR3 DNA is TGTGCCTCCACGGACGAACGAGGCTACGAGCAGTACTTC. Protein: CASTDERGYEQYF.

The chain recombines TRBV19 with TRBJ2-1, with TRBD2 identical over 8 bases. From germline, CDR1 is LNHDA and CDR2 SQIVND (reference sequence). The ends lost 2 bases at V and 2 bases at J; junction bases unmatched: 2. This CDR3 comprises 15 residues. This chain's CDR3 is CASSIYGRAYNEQFF. CDR3 bases: TGTGCCAGTAGTATATACGGGAGGGCCTACAATGAGCAGTTCTTC. The variable domain in full, with the rest retrieved from reference TRBV19 and TRBJ2-1, is DGGITQSPKYLFRKEGQNVTLSCEQNLNHDAMYWYRQDPGQGLRLIYYSQIVNDFQKGDIAEGYSVSREKKESFPLTVTSAQKNPTAFYLCASSIYGRAYNEQFFGPGTRLTVL.

This clone was detected once. The rearrangement joins TRBV2 to TRBJ2-1, with 9 bases fitting TRBD2. Germline loops: CDR1 SNHLY, CDR2 FYNNEI. Trimming cost V 1 base and J 9 bases; bases outside gene matches: 4. There are 14 residues in the CDR3. The CDR3 bases are TGTGCCAGCAGTGAAGGGACTAGCGTAAGTGAGCAGTTCTTC. It translates to CASSEGTSVSEQFF. Full variable domain (remainder filled in from reference TRBV2 and TRBJ2-1): EPEVTQTPSHQVTQMGQEVILRCVPISNHLYFYWYRQILGQKVEFLVSFYNNEISEKSEIFDDQFSVERPDGSNFTLKIRSTKLEDSAMYFCASSEGTSVSEQFFGPGTRLTVL.

This clone was counted a few times. V is TRBV10-3 and J is TRBJ2-1; D call uncertain. CDR1 and CDR2 from the germline V gene are ENHRY and SYGVKD. This CDR3 has 11 residues. V lost 0 bases, J lost 8 bases, and 2 bases lay in between. CDR3 amino acids: CAISESHEQFF. The CDR3 coding sequence is TGTGCCATCAGTGAGTCGCATGAGCAGTTCTTC.

The chain has TRBV30 and TRBJ1-1; D is perhaps TRBD1 (5 bases). The CDR3 loop spans 13 amino acids. Trimming left V 0 bases short and J 6 bases short, with 11 bases between. The germline V gene has CDR1 GTSNPN and CDR2 SVGIG (reference sequence). CDR3 region: CAWSVIGAAEAFF. CDR3 bases: TGTGCCTGGAGTGTAATTGGGGCCGCTGAAGCTTTCTTT.

This clone has only a few counts. V gene TRBV9 combines with J gene TRBJ2-7; D possibly uses TRBD1 or TRBD2 (5 bases each). With 3 bases removed from V and 2 bases from J, the gap between germline ends came to 12 bases. The CDR3 has 14 amino acids. Looked up from germline, CDR1 is SGDLS and CDR2 is YYNGEE. CDR3 sequence: CASSGRDATYEQYF. CDR3 nucleotide sequence: TGTGCCAGCAGCGGCCGGGACGCTACCTACGAGCAGTACTTC.

The chain uses TRBV7-9 and TRBJ2-7, with D possibly TRBD2 on 5 matching bases. The CDR3 extends over 14 amino acids. V was clipped by 10 bases and J by 0 bases, with 16 bases between them. Germline V gene lookup returns CDR1 SEHNR and CDR2 FQNEAQ (reference sequence). The chain's CDR3 is CAIRRLPFSYEQYF. The CDR3, as DNA: TGTGCCATCCGTCGACTACCGTTCTCCTACGAGCAGTACTTC.

In this sample, this clone turned up a few times. The chain links TRBV6-4 to TRBJ1-5; D not certain. Trimming removed 6 bases from V and 3 bases from J, with 15 bases in between. This CDR3 has 15 amino acids. CDR1 is MRHNA, CDR2 SNTAGT, per germline. This CDR3 is CASSPGLGSNQPQHF. The CDR3 region has the DNA TGTGCCAGCAGCCCCGGACTGGGATCCAATCAGCCCCAGCATTTT.

This clone has only a few counts. This sequence joins TRBV29-1 and TRBJ2-5; 14 bases agree with TRBD2. The V gene's germline CDR1 is SQVTM and CDR2 ANQGSEA. J was trimmed by 5 bases and V by 0 bases; bases with no gene match: 11. The CDR3 has 18 residues. CDR3 sequence (DNA): TGCAGCGTTGAAGATCCCGCCGGGACTAGCGGGAGTAGGGAGACCCAGTACTTC. It translates to CSVEDPAGTSGSRETQYF.

This clone was detected only a few times. The J gene is TRBJ1-1, the V gene TRBV7-9; the D is unclear. This CDR3 has 13 residues. Germline V lookup: CDR1 SEHNR, CDR2 FQNEAQ (reference sequence). Trimming removed 1 base at V and 11 bases at J, with 14 bases between. CDR3 residues: CASSLVPYRWAFF. The CDR3 nucleotides read TGTGCCAGCAGCTTAGTCCCTTATCGTTGGGCTTTCTTT.

This clone has only a few counts. The genes are TRBV4-1 and TRBJ2-5; 11 nucleotides agree with TRBD2. Germline V gives CDR1 MGHRA, CDR2 YSYEKL. The CDR3 contains 18 residues. J gave up 5 bases and V 3 bases, and 14 bases lay outside the gene matches. The CDR3, as DNA: TGCGCCAGCAGCCACGACCCGACTAGCGGGGCACAGCGGGAGACCCAGTACTTC. It specifies CASSHDPTSGAQRETQYF.

The V and J genes are TRBV15 and TRBJ2-2; D is unclear. Germline V CDR1 and CDR2: LNHNV, YYDKDF (reference sequence). The CDR3 covers 14 residues. Trimming stripped 1 base from V and 7 bases from J, with 10 bases between. In nucleotides, the CDR3 is TGTGCCACCAGCAGAGTATCGGAAGTCGGGGAGCTGTTTTTT. It specifies CATSRVSEVGELFF. Looking up the rest from reference TRBV15 and TRBJ2-2 gives the full variable domain: DAMVIQNPRYQVTQFGKPVTLSCSQTLNHNVMYWYQQKSSQAPKLLFHYYDKDFNNEADTPDNFQSRRPNTSFCFLDIRSPGLGDTAMYLCATSRVSEVGELFFGEGSRLTVL.

The rearrangement links TRBV6-5 to TRBJ2-7; D remains ambiguous. With 8 bases removed from V and 3 bases from J, the gap between germline ends came to 14 bases. Germline V gene sequence: CDR1 MNHEY, CDR2 SVGAGI. The CDR3 extends over 13 amino acids. The CDR3 here is CASRPQDGYEQYF. The CDR3 DNA sequence: TGTGCCAGCCGACCTCAGGACGGCTACGAGCAGTACTTC.

This clone was counted between two and nine times. The chain recombines TRBV30 with TRBJ1-1; no reliable D call. The germline V gene has CDR1 GTSNPN and CDR2 SVGIG (reference sequence). The CDR3 loop spans 13 amino acids. V dropped 0 bases and J dropped 8 bases, with 13 bases sitting between them. CDR3 region: CAWSVQVGSEAFF. The CDR3 DNA reads TGTGCCTGGAGTGTACAAGTCGGCAGCGAAGCTTTCTTT.

This clone has only a few counts. The genes are TRBV4-2 and TRBJ2-7; tentative D call: TRBD1 (6 bases). V was cut by 0 bases and J by 4 bases, with 7 bases left in between. This CDR3 contains 13 residues. In germline, CDR1 is LGHNA, CDR2 YNFKEQ. The CDR3 reads CASSQEGGYEQYF. The CDR3 DNA sequence: TGTGCCAGCAGCCAAGAAGGGGGTTACGAGCAGTACTTC.

CDR3 bases: TGCAGCGCTTGCGCCCCCCAGGGTGGCCTAGAGACCCAGTACTTC. It is translated as CSACAPQGGLETQYF. V is TRBV29-1 and J is TRBJ2-5; possible D gene TRBD1, 5 bases. This CDR3 is built from 15 residues. Deletions cut 7 bases from V and 4 bases from J, with 22 bases between. Per germline, CDR1 SQVTM and CDR2 ANQGSEA.

The chain is built from TRBV29-1 and TRBJ2-4; 8 bases align to TRBD2. The V gene's germline CDR1 is SQVTM and CDR2 ANQGSEA. V was pared by 4 bases and J by 9 bases, with 11 bases of the junction left unmatched. This CDR3 spans 14 amino acids. In nucleotides, the CDR3 is TGCAGCGTTGGGGTAGACGGGAGGGCCAGCATTCAGTACTTC. Protein: CSVGVDGRASIQYF.

The chain links TRBV25-1 to TRBJ1-1; 7 positions match TRBD1. CDR1 is MGHDK and CDR2 is SYGVNS in the germline V gene. The CDR3 has 11 amino acids. V shed 3 bases, J shed 11 bases, and the junction held 3 bases outside the gene matches. CDR3 sequence: CASSEGQNAFF. The CDR3 DNA follows: TGTGCCAGCAGTGAGGGACAGAACGCTTTCTTT.

This clone has more than one count but fewer than ten. The gene calls are TRBV6-5 and TRBJ2-7; D possibly matches TRBD1 or TRBD2 (6 bases each). Deletions cut 8 bases from V and 0 bases from J, with 14 bases between. This CDR3 contains 14 residues. Germline loops: CDR1 MNHEY, CDR2 SVGAGI. The CDR3 loop is CASPWGRDSYEQYF. In DNA form, the CDR3 reads TGTGCCAGCCCTTGGGGGCGGGACTCCTACGAGCAGTACTTC.

DNA for the CDR3: TGCAGCGTTGAGCCCAGGGGGCACGGGGAGACCCAGTACTTC. Protein: CSVEPRGHGETQYF. This sequence joins TRBV29-1 and TRBJ2-5, with TRBD1 matching 8 bases. After removal of 3 bases from V and 5 bases from J, the junction contained 8 bases not matched to a gene. Per the germline V gene, CDR1 is SQVTM and CDR2 is ANQGSEA. CDR3 size: 14 residues.

The chain joins TRBV29-1 to TRBJ2-7, with a tentative D call TRBD2 (6 bases). The germline V gene has CDR1 SQVTM and CDR2 ANQGSEA. Trimming removed 7 bases at V and 9 bases at J, with 16 bases between. This CDR3 contains 11 residues. The CDR3 coding sequence is TGCAGCGCCCGGGACTCCCGGGGGCAGTACTTC. Its protein is CSARDSRGQYF.